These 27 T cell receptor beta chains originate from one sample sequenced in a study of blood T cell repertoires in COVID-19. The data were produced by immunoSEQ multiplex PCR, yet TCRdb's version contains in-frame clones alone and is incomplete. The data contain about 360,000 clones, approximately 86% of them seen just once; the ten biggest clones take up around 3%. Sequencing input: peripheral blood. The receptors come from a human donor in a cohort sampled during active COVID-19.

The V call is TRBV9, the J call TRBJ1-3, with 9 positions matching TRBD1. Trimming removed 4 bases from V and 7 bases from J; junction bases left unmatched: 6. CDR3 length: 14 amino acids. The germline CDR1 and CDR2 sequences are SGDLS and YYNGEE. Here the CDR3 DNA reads TGTGCCAGCAGCTCCGGGACAGGGATGAACACCATATATTTT. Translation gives CASSSGTGMNTIYF.

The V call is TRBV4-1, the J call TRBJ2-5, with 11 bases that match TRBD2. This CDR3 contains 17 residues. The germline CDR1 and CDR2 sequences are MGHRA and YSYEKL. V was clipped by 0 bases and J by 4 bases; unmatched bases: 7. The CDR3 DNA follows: TGCGCCAGCAGCCAAGACTCACTTAGCGGGAGGGGAGAGACCCAGTACTTC. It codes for CASSQDSLSGRGETQYF.

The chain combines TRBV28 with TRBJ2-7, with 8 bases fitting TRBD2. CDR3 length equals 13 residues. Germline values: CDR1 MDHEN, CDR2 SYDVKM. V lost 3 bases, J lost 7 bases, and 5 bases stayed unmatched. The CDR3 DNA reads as TGTGCCAGCAGTTTCAAGCGGGGGAAAGAGCAGTACTTC. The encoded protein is CASSFKRGKEQYF.

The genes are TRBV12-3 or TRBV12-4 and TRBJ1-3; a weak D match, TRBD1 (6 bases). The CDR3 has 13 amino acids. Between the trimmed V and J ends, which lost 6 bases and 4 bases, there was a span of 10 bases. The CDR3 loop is CASRQDSGNTIYF. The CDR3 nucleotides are TGTGCCAGCAGACAGGACAGCGGAAACACCATATATTTT.

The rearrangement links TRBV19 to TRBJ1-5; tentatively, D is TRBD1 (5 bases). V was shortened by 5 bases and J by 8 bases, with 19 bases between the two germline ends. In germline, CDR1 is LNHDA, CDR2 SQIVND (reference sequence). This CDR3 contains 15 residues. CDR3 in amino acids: CASSPTRGFTEPQHF. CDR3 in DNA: TGTGCCAGTAGTCCCACGCGGGGCTTTACTGAGCCCCAGCATTTT.

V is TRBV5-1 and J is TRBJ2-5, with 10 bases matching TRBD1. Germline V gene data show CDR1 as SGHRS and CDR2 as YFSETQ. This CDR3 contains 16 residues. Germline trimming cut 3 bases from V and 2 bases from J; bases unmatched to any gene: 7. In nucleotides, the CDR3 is TGCGCCAGCAGCTCCGGACAGGGGGGGAGGCAAGAGACCCAGTACTTC. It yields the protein CASSSGQGGRQETQYF. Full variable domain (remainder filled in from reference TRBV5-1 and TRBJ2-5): KAGVTQTPRYLIKTRGQQVTLSCSPISGHRSVSWYQQTPGQGLQFLFEYFSETQRNKGNFPGRFSGRQFSNSRSEMNVSTLELGDSALYLCASSSGQGGRQETQYFGPGTRLLVL.

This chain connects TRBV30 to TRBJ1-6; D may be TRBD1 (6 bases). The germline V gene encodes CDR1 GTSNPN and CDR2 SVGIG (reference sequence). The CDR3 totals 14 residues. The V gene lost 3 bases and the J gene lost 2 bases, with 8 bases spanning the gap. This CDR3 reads CAWRQGTYNSPLHF. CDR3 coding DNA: TGTGCCTGGAGGCAGGGGACCTATAATTCACCCCTCCACTTT.

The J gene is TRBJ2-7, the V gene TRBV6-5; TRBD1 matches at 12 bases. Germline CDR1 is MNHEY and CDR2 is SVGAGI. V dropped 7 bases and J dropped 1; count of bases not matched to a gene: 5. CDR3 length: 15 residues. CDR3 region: CASKVGQGASYEQYF. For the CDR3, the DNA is TGTGCCAGCAAAGTGGGACAGGGGGCATCCTACGAGCAGTACTTC.

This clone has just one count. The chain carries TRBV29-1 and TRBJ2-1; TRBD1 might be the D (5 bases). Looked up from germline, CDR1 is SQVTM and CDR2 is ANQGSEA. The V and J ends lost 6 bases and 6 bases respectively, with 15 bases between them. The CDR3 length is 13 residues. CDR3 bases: TGCAGCGTCGGAAGGGGTAGACCCAATGAGCAGTTCTTC. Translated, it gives CSVGRGRPNEQFF.

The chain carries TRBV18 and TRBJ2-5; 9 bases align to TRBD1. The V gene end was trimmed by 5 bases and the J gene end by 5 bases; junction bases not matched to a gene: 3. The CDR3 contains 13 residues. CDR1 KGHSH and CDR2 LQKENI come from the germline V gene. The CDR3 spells CASSRTGAETQYF. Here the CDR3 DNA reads TGTGCCAGCTCAAGGACAGGGGCGGAGACCCAGTACTTC.

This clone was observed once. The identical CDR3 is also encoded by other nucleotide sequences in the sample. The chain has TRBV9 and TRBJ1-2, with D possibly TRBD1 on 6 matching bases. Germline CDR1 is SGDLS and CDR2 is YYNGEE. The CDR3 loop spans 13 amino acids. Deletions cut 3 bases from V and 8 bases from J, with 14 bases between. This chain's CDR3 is CASSARTGYGYTF. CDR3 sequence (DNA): TGTGCCAGCAGCGCCCGAACAGGGTACGGCTACACCTTC.

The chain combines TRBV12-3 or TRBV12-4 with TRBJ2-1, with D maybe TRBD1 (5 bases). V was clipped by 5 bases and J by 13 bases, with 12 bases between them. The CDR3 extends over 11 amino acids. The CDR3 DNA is TGTGCCAGCAGTCAGGGCCTTTTTCAGTTCTTC. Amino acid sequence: CASSQGLFQFF.

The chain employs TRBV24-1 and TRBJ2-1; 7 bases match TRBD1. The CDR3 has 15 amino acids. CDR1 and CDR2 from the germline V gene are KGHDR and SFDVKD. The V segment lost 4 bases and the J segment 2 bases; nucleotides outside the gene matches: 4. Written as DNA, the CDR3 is TGTGCCACCAGTGAGGGACAGAGTACCTACAATGAGCAGTTCTTC. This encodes CATSEGQSTYNEQFF.

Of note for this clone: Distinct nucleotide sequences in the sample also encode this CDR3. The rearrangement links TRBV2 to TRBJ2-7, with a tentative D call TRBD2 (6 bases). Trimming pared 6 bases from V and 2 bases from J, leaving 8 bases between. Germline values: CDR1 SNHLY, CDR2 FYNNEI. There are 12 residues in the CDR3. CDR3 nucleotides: TGTGCCAGCAGAGGAGGGACCTACGAGCAGTACTTC. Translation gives CASRGGTYEQYF. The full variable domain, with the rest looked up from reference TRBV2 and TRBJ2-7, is EPEVTQTPSHQVTQMGQEVILRCVPISNHLYFYWYRQILGQKVEFLVSFYNNEISEKSEIFDDQFSVERPDGSNFTLKIRSTKLEDSAMYFCASRGGTYEQYFGPGTRLTVT.

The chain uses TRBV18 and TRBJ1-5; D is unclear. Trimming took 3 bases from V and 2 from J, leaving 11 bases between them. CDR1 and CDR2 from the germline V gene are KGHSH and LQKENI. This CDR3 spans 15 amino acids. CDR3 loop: CASSPTWAGNQPQHF. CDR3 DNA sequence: TGTGCCAGCTCACCCACCTGGGCAGGCAATCAGCCCCAGCATTTT.

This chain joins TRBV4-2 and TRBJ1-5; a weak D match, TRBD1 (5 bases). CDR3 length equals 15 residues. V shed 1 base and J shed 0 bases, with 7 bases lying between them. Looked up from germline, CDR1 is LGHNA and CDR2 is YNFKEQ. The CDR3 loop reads CASSQARASNQPQHF. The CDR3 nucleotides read TGTGCCAGCAGCCAAGCCAGGGCTAGCAATCAGCCCCAGCATTTT.

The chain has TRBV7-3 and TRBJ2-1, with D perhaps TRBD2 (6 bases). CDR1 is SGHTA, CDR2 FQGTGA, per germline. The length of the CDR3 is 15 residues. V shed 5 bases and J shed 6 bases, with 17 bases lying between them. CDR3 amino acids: CASSPVHTEGNEQFF. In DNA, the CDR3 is TGTGCCAGCAGCCCCGTGCACACGGAGGGCAATGAGCAGTTCTTC.

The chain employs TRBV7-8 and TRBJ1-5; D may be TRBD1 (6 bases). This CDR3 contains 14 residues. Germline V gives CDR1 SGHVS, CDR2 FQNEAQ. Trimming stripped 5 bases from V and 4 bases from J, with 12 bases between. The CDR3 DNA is TGTGCCAGCAGCGGCCGGGACATAAATCAGCCCCAGCATTTT. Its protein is CASSGRDINQPQHF.

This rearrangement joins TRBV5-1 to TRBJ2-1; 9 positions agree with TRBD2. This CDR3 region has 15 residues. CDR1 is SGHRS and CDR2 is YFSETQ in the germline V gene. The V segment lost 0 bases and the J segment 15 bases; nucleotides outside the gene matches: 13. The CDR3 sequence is CASSLGASGTSLGFF. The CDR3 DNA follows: TGCGCCAGCAGCTTGGGGGCTAGCGGGACCTCGTTGGGGTTCTTC.

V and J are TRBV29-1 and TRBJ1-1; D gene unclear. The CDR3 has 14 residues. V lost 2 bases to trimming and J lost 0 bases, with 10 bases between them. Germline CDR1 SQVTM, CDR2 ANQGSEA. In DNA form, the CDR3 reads TGCAGCGTTGAATTGCGGAGCATGAACACTGAAGCTTTCTTT. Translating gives CSVELRSMNTEAFF.

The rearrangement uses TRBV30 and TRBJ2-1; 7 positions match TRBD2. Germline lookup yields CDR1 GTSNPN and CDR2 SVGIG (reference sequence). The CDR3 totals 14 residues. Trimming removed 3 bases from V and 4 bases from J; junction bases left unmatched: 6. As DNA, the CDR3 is TGTGCCTGGAGCGACACTAGCGAATACAATGAGCAGTTCTTC. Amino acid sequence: CAWSDTSEYNEQFF.

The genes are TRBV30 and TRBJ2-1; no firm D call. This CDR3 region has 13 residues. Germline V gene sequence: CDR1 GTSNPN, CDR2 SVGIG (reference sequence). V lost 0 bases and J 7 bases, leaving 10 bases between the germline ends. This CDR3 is CAWSVSPTNEQFF. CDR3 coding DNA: TGTGCCTGGAGTGTATCCCCCACAAATGAGCAGTTCTTC.

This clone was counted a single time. The CDR3 DNA reads as TGTGCCAGCAGCCTAACAAGGGACAGTGGAAACACCATATATTTT. It codes for CASSLTRDSGNTIYF. The chain joins TRBV6-5 to TRBJ1-3; TRBD1 aligns across 7 bases. The CDR3 covers 15 residues. Looked up from germline, CDR1 is MNHEY and CDR2 is SVGAGI. V lost 6 bases to trimming and J lost 3 bases; unmatched junction nucleotides: 8.

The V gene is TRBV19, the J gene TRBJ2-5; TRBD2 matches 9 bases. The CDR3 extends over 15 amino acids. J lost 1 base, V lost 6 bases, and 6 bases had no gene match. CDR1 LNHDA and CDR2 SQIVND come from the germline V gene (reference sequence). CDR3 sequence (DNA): TGTGCCAGTAGCTTGAGCGGGGGGCCCCAAGAGACCCAGTACTTC. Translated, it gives CASSLSGGPQETQYF.

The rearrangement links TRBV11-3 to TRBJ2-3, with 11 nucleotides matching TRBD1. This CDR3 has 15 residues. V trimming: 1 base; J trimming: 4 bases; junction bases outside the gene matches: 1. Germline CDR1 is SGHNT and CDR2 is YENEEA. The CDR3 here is CASSLGTGGPDTQYF. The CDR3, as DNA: TGTGCCAGCAGCTTAGGGACAGGGGGCCCAGATACGCAGTATTTT.

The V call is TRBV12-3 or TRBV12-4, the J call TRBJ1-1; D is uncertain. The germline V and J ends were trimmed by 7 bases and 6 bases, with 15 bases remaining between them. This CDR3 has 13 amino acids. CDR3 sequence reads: CASNPRRTAEAFF. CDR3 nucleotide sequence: TGTGCCAGCAACCCCCGCCGGACTGCTGAAGCTTTCTTT.

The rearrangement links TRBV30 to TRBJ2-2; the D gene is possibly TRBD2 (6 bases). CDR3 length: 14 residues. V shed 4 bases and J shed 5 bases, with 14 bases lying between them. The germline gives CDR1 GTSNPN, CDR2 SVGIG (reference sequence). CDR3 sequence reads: CAWNPGVETGELFF. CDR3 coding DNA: TGTGCCTGGAATCCGGGAGTGGAGACCGGGGAGCTGTTTTTT.